This TCR beta chain was retrieved from a study of identifying expanded T cells in peripheral blood. During the collection period, no donor immune events like infections were recorded. As to this clone: The antigen is undetermined.

Libraries were prepared by immunoSEQ multiplex PCR; TCRdb keeps only in-frame clonotypes and omits some of them. The sample holds some 100,000 clones; 87% are singletons and the top ten take about 18%. Notes on the study in general: Approximately two-week clone count variance significantly increased as total template count grew.

Sequencing input: blood. This clonotype was sampled from a person aged 18-70 years in good health.

The CDR3 nucleotides are TGTGCCAGCAGTGCCGCCGACTACAATGAGCAGTTCTTC. Translation gives CASSAADYNEQFF. The gene calls are TRBV6-4 and TRBJ2-1; D remains ambiguous. The CDR3 runs to 13 residues. From germline, CDR1 is MRHNA and CDR2 SNTAGT. V shed 4 bases and J shed 3 bases, with 7 bases lying between them.